These T cell receptor beta chains were read from a single sample in a study of shared clonotypes between healthy human individuals. TCRdb's copy holds only in-frame clones and misses some; the assay was immunoSEQ multiplex PCR. The data hold over a million clones, with approximately 98.5% observed a single time. Sequenced material: naive CD4+ T cells sorted from blood. The source of these receptors is a man aged 30 to 39 in good health. Both conserved end residues are part of each CDR3. A D gene is named only where the DNA matches it firmly. Not every row has a clone size; where given, it reads once, few, many or a size class.

clone size | D gene | J gene | V gene | CDR3 protein | CDR3 DNA
NA | NA | TRBJ1-2 | TRBV7-8 | CASSLGATGPQGYGYTF | TGTGCCAGCAGCTTAGGTGCGACAGGTCCCCAGGGCTATGGCTACACCTTC
NA | NA | TRBJ1-1 | TRBV4-1 | CASSQDRLSTEAFF | TGCGCCAGCAGCCAAGACAGGCTGAGCACTGAAGCTTTCTTT
NA | TRBD1 | TRBJ1-4 | TRBV30 | CAWRSPGQHNEKLFF | TGTGCCTGGAGATCACCGGGACAGCATAATGAAAAACTGTTTTTT
NA | NA | TRBJ2-1 | TRBV27 | CASSYIPTGANTNEQFF | TGTGCCAGCAGTTATATCCCCACGGGGGCCAACACTAATGAGCAGTTCTTC
NA | NA | TRBJ1-1 | TRBV2 | CASQRRREHTEAFF | TGTGCCAGCCAGCGGAGGAGGGAACACACTGAAGCTTTCTTT
NA | TRBD2 | TRBJ2-7 | TRBV18 | CASSPRAGGEQYF | TGTGCCAGCTCACCGAGGGCGGGGGGGGAGCAGTACTTC
NA | NA | TRBJ2-2 | TRBV5-1 | CASSLSRAMNTGELFF | TGCGCCAGCAGCTTGAGTAGGGCTATGAACACCGGGGAGCTGTTTTTT
NA | NA | TRBJ1-5 | TRBV5-4 | CASSPGPGSNQPQHF | TGTGCCAGCAGCCCCGGCCCGGGGAGCAATCAGCCCCAGCATTTT
NA | NA | TRBJ1-1 | TRBV10-3 | CAISESRGRMNTEAFF | TGTGCCATCAGTGAGTCTAGGGGCCGGATGAACACTGAAGCTTTCTTT
NA | NA | TRBJ2-3 | TRBV5-4 | CASSPSPDQSDTQYF | TGTGCCAGCAGCCCATCCCCGGACCAATCCGATACGCAGTATTTT
NA | TRBD1 | TRBJ2-2 | TRBV7-3 | CASSLGQQAGELFF | TGTGCCAGCAGCTTGGGACAGCAGGCCGGGGAGCTGTTTTTT
once | NA | TRBJ1-2 | TRBV27 | CASSFWGGQQRLHYGYTF | TGTGCCAGCAGTTTCTGGGGGGGGCAGCAGCGTCTCCACTATGGCTACACCTTC
NA | NA | TRBJ2-2 | TRBV9 | CASSVEGIPNTGELFF | TGTGCCAGCAGCGTAGAGGGCATTCCGAACACCGGGGAGCTGTTTTTT
NA | NA | TRBJ2-7 | TRBV7-9 | CASSLAGPSEQYF | TGTGCCAGCAGCTTGGCGGGTCCCTCGGAGCAGTACTTC
NA | NA | TRBJ1-5 | TRBV5-6 | CASSLGPTGNQPQHF | TGTGCCAGCAGCTTGGGCCCGACGGGCAATCAGCCCCAGCATTTT
NA | NA | TRBJ2-7 | TRBV19 | CASPSVATYEQYF | TGTGCCAGTCCTAGCGTGGCCACCTACGAGCAGTACTTC
NA | TRBD1 | TRBJ1-1 | TRBV14 | CASSQVAGGQGDPSTEAFF | TGTGCCAGCAGCCAAGTAGCAGGGGGACAGGGAGACCCGAGCACTGAAGCTTTCTTT
NA | NA | TRBJ1-5 | TRBV28 | CASSPRSGHGNQPQHF | TGTGCCAGCAGCCCGAGGTCGGGGCACGGCAATCAGCCCCAGCATTTT
NA | TRBD2 | TRBJ2-1 | TRBV5-1 | CASSTGLANNEQFF | TGCGCCAGCAGCACGGGACTAGCGAACAATGAGCAGTTCTTC
NA | NA | TRBJ2-5 | TRBV30 | CAWSSGEETQYF | TGTGCCTGGAGTTCCGGGGAGGAGACCCAGTACTTC
NA | NA | TRBJ1-1 | TRBV28 | CASSPDSRDNTEAFF | TGTGCCAGCAGTCCCGACTCGAGAGATAACACTGAAGCTTTCTTT
once | TRBD1 | TRBJ1-5 | TRBV10-3 | CAINTDRNQPQHF | TGTGCCATCAATACGGACAGGAATCAGCCCCAGCATTTT
NA | TRBD1 | TRBJ1-5 | TRBV30 | CAWSTDRGSESNQPQHF | TGTGCCTGGAGTACCGACAGGGGTTCGGAAAGCAATCAGCCCCAGCATTTT
NA | TRBD2 | TRBJ2-2 | TRBV10-3 | CAISESTSGRIAGELFF | TGTGCCATCAGTGAATCGACTAGCGGGAGGATTGCCGGGGAGCTGTTTTTT
once | NA | TRBJ1-2 | TRBV15 | CATSRDEFRGYTF | TGTGCCACCAGCAGAGACGAATTTCGGGGCTACACCTTC
NA | NA | TRBJ2-7 | TRBV4-1 | CASSQVQSRDSSYEQYF | TGCGCCAGCAGCCAAGTCCAATCCCGGGACTCTTCCTACGAGCAGTACTTC
NA | TRBD2 | TRBJ2-4 | TRBV28 | CASSPRSASGRNIQYF | TGTGCCAGCAGTCCCCGGAGTGCTAGCGGGAGAAACATTCAGTACTTC
NA | NA | TRBJ2-3 | TRBV6-5 | CASSATGSTDTQYF | TGTGCCAGCAGTGCGACTGGTAGCACAGATACGCAGTATTTT
NA | NA | TRBJ1-5 | TRBV10-2 | CASSDLGTPQLNQPQHF | TGCGCCAGCAGTGACCTTGGGACCCCTCAACTCAATCAGCCCCAGCATTTT
NA | NA | TRBJ2-3 | TRBV14 | CASSQARVTDTQYF | TGTGCCAGCAGCCAAGCTCGGGTTACAGATACGCAGTATTTT
NA | TRBD2 | TRBJ2-7 | TRBV5-5 | CASSLLGGLDSYEQYF | TGTGCCAGCAGCCTCTTGGGTGGACTAGACTCCTACGAGCAGTACTTC
NA | NA | TRBJ1-2 | TRBV6-5 | CATKVGPNFSYGYTF | TGTGCCACCAAAGTAGGGCCCAACTTCTCCTATGGCTACACCTTC
NA | NA | TRBJ1-2 | TRBV7-9 | CASSLVSNYGYTF | TGTGCCAGCAGCTTAGTCAGTAACTATGGCTACACCTTC
NA | NA | TRBJ2-7 | TRBV6-1 | CASGRKAQGTYEQYF | TGTGCCAGCGGTCGAAAGGCACAAGGAACCTACGAGCAGTACTTC
NA | NA | TRBJ1-5 | TRBV7-9 | CASSHDGNRDFNQPQHF | TGTGCCAGCAGCCATGATGGCAACCGGGACTTCAATCAGCCCCAGCATTTT
NA | NA | TRBJ2-4 | TRBV7-2 | CASSSALAKNIQYF | TGTGCCAGCAGCTCAGCCCTAGCCAAAAACATTCAGTACTTC
NA | NA | TRBJ2-1 | TRBV6-6 | CASSYSDSLYNEQFF | TGTGCCAGCAGTTACTCGGACAGCCTTTACAATGAGCAGTTCTTC
NA | TRBD2 | TRBJ2-5 | TRBV28 | CASSSLAGVTETQYF | TGTGCCAGCAGTTCCCTAGCGGGAGTGACAGAGACCCAGTACTTC
NA | TRBD2 | TRBJ2-1 | TRBV4-1 | CASSQTSGLAANEQFF | TGCGCCAGCAGCCAAACATCGGGACTAGCGGCCAATGAGCAGTTCTTC
NA | TRBD1 | TRBJ2-3 | TRBV5-1 | CASSSSPGQGAADTQYF | TGCGCCAGCAGCTCTAGCCCGGGACAGGGGGCAGCGGATACGCAGTATTTT
NA | NA | TRBJ2-1 | TRBV18 | CASSPPGWEDNEQFF | TGTGCCAGCTCACCACCAGGGTGGGAAGACAATGAGCAGTTCTTC
NA | NA | TRBJ2-1 | TRBV7-9 | CASSLNPRLNLRQFF | TGTGCCAGCAGCTTAAATCCTAGACTAAACCTACGGCAGTTCTTC
NA | NA | TRBJ1-2 | TRBV21-1 | CASSKFGKGQQPNYGYTF | TGTGCCAGCAGCAAATTTGGGAAGGGACAGCAACCTAACTATGGCTACACCTTC